The 15 T cell receptor beta chains below were found in one sample sequenced in a study of shared clonotypes between healthy human individuals. Sequencing was performed with immunoSEQ multiplex PCR; in TCRdb, only in-frame clones are kept and a portion is missing. The sample shows roughly 2.5 million clones, approximately 90% of them seen only once. Sequences were obtained from naive CD4+ T cells sorted from blood. Subset here: CD45RA+ positively selected. The receptors were gathered from a man younger than 30 in good health.

The V gene is TRBV9, the J gene TRBJ1-2; 11 nucleotides agree with TRBD1. V lost 0 bases to trimming and J lost 8 bases; unmatched junction nucleotides: 9. This CDR3 contains 16 residues. CDR1 is SGDLS and CDR2 is YYNGEE in the germline V gene. The CDR3 spells CASSVEDRGPPWGYTF. The CDR3 region has the DNA TGTGCCAGCAGCGTAGAGGACAGGGGGCCGCCTTGGGGCTACACCTTC.

The rearrangement links TRBV7-2 to TRBJ2-7; the D call may be TRBD1 or TRBD2 (5 bases each). Germline-derived CDR1 and CDR2 are SGHTA and FQGNSA. The germline V and J ends were trimmed by 6 bases and 4 bases, with 25 bases remaining between them. CDR3 length: 17 amino acids. This chain's CDR3 is CASRPDTWDPSLYEQYF. CDR3 DNA sequence: TGTGCCAGCAGGCCGGACACGTGGGACCCCTCCTTATACGAGCAGTACTTC.

CDR3 residues: CASSLDQEGYTF. The CDR3 bases are TGCGCCAGCAGCCTCGACCAGGAGGGCTACACCTTC. The rearrangement links TRBV5-1 to TRBJ1-2; D is undetermined. CDR3 length: 12 residues. Trimming took 4 bases from V and 8 from J, leaving 12 bases between them. CDR1 SGHRS and CDR2 YFSETQ come from the germline V gene.

The rearrangement links TRBV6-1 to TRBJ2-3, with unresolved D. Germline CDR1 is MNHNS and CDR2 is SASEGT. With 8 bases removed from V and 4 bases from J, the gap between germline ends came to 13 bases. The CDR3 has 13 residues. The CDR3 DNA reads TGTGCCAGCCAAAGGGATAGAGCAGATACGCAGTATTTT. Encoded protein: CASQRDRADTQYF.

For this clone: One end of the junction does not line up with germline, which may come from a read error. The V call is TRBV2, the J call TRBJ2-7, with D perhaps assigned TRBD1 or TRBD2 (5 bases each). CDR3 length: 15 residues. Germline CDR1 SNHLY, CDR2 FYNNEI. CDR3 in DNA: TGTGCCAGCAGTGAACCGGGACCCCTGATCTACGAGCAGCACTTC. Residues: CASSEPGPLIYEQHF.

This rearrangement joins TRBV6-4 to TRBJ2-1; 8 positions agree with TRBD1. CDR1 is MRHNA and CDR2 is SNTAGT in the germline V gene. Losses at the gene ends were 3 bases for V and 4 bases for J; bases not matched to a gene: 5. The CDR3 covers 15 residues. CDR3 protein: CASSEVDRVYNEQFF. CDR3 nucleotide sequence: TGTGCCAGCAGTGAGGTGGACAGGGTGTACAATGAGCAGTTCTTC.

This clone was detected only a few times. This chain uses TRBV5-8 with TRBJ1-5; the D is unclear. This CDR3 region has 13 residues. V was trimmed by 6 bases and J by 6 bases, leaving 13 bases between them. Germline-derived CDR1 and CDR2 are SGHTS and YDEGEE. CDR3 coding DNA: TGTGCCAGCAACCCTATTGAGGGTCAGCCCCAGCATTTT. As protein: CASNPIEGQPQHF.

Only one count was recorded for this clone. This rearrangement joins TRBV19 to TRBJ2-7; 8 positions match TRBD1. Losses at the gene ends were 2 bases for V and 4 bases for J; bases not matched to a gene: 4. Germline CDR1 LNHDA, CDR2 SQIVND (reference sequence). The CDR3 sequence is 14 residues long. The CDR3: CASSISQGEYEQYF. CDR3 sequence (DNA): TGTGCCAGTAGTATATCACAGGGGGAGTACGAGCAGTACTTC.

V usage is TRBV15 and J usage is TRBJ2-3, with 9 bases that match TRBD2. The length of the CDR3 is 18 residues. V was pared by 2 bases and J by 0 bases, with 9 bases of the junction left unmatched. Germline loops: CDR1 LNHNV, CDR2 YYDKDF (reference sequence). The CDR3 protein is CATSRPGKTSGSTDTQYF. The CDR3 nucleotides are TGTGCCACCAGCAGACCGGGCAAAACTAGCGGGAGCACAGATACGCAGTATTTT.

V and J are TRBV4-1 and TRBJ2-5, with 13 bases fitting TRBD2. The J segment lost 2 bases and the V segment lost 1 base, leaving 4 bases of the junction unmatched. CDR3 size: 17 residues. CDR1 is MGHRA and CDR2 is YSYEKL in the germline V gene. CDR3 DNA sequence: TGCGCCAGCAGCCAAGCGACTAGCGGGGGGCCACAAGAGACCCAGTACTTC. Its protein product is CASSQATSGGPQETQYF.

The gene calls are TRBV4-1 and TRBJ2-2; tentative D call: TRBD1 (6 bases). The V end lost 3 bases, the J end lost 1 base, and 9 bases lay between the germline ends. The germline V gene encodes CDR1 MGHRA and CDR2 YSYEKL. The CDR3 runs 15 residues. The CDR3 protein is CASSQMDRNTGELFF. The CDR3 DNA reads TGCGCCAGCAGCCAGATGGACAGGAACACCGGGGAGCTGTTTTTT.

The chain uses TRBV6-4 and TRBJ1-2; TRBD1 matches 12 bases. The V gene end was trimmed by 3 bases and the J gene end by 3 bases; junction bases not matched to a gene: 8. The CDR3 is 17 residues long. CDR1 is MRHNA, CDR2 SNTAGT, per germline. In DNA form, the CDR3 reads TGTGCCAGCAGTGAATACGGGACAGGGGGCCCCTACTATGGCTACACCTTC. Encoded protein: CASSEYGTGGPYYGYTF.

Points on this clone: This same CDR3 is encoded by further DNA sequences in the sample. The chain joins TRBV2 to TRBJ2-2; a possible D gene is TRBD1 (5 bases). Trimming left V 6 bases short and J 1 base short, with 9 bases between. The CDR3 loop spans 14 amino acids. Germline V CDR1 and CDR2: SNHLY, FYNNEI. The CDR3 protein is CASRGQVNTGELFF. Written as DNA, the CDR3 is TGTGCCAGCAGGGGGCAGGTGAACACCGGGGAGCTGTTTTTT.

The chain couples TRBV28 to TRBJ2-1, with 7 bases fitting TRBD1. CDR1 is MDHEN, CDR2 SYDVKM, per germline. V was clipped by 2 bases and J by 2 bases; unmatched bases: 3. The CDR3 contains 15 residues. DNA of the CDR3: TGTGCCAGCAGTTTACCCGGGACAGCCTACAATGAGCAGTTCTTC. Its translation is CASSLPGTAYNEQFF. Full variable domain (outside the CDR3, taken from reference TRBV28 and TRBJ2-1): DVKVTQSSRYLVKRTGEKVFLECVQDMDHENMFWYRQDPGLGLRLIYFSYDVKMKEKGDIPEGYSVSREKKERFSLILESASTNQTSMYLCASSLPGTAYNEQFFGPGTRLTVL.

The J gene is TRBJ2-1, the V gene TRBV6-5; 8 positions agree with TRBD2. Germline CDR1 reads MNHEY; CDR2 reads SVGAGI. This CDR3 contains 15 residues. V was pared by 6 bases and J by 7 bases, with 11 bases of the junction left unmatched. CDR3 bases: TGTGCCAGCAGCCGACTAGCGAGGAATAGGAATGAGCAGTTCTTC. Protein product: CASSRLARNRNEQFF.